The rows below give T cell receptor beta chains drawn from one sample of a study of post-analysis software for immune sequencing data. TCRdb recomputed calls from the PCR reads with MiXCR, one row per CDR3 protein. The sample lists around 500,000 distinct CDR3 sequences; 34% were seen once. Sequenced sample: blood. These receptors were collected from a girl aged 2 to 17 with multiple sclerosis. Both conserved end residues are part of each CDR3. Each record gives: J gene, D gene, clone size, V gene, CDR3 protein, CDR3 DNA. A D gene is named only where the DNA matches it firmly. Clone size, where shown, is once, few, many, or a class for clones that have expanded.

J: TRBJ2-4; D: TRBD2; size: .; V: TRBV29-1; CDR3: CSVDGGKAKNIQYF; DNA: TGCAGCGTTGACGGGGGGAAAGCCAAAAACATCCAGTACTTC
J: TRBJ2-1; D: .; size: .; V: TRBV7-9; CDR3: CASSLRGGVPYNEQFF; DNA: TGTGCCAGCAGCTTAAGAGGCGGGGTTCCCTACAATGAGCAGTTCTTC
J: TRBJ1-2; D: TRBD1; size: .; V: TRBV28; CDR3: CASSRGLGAHYGYTF; DNA: TGTGCCAGCAGTAGGGGGCTCGGGGCCCACTATGGCTACACCTTC
J: TRBJ2-7; D: .; size: .; V: TRBV7-2; CDR3: CASSLNKAYEQYF; DNA: TGTGCCAGCAGCTTAAATAAGGCCTACGAGCAGTACTTC
J: TRBJ2-5; D: TRBD2; size: few; V: TRBV11-2; CDR3: CASSRRASGGGETQYF; DNA: TGTGCCAGCAGCCGTCGGGCTAGCGGGGGGGGAGAGACCCAGTACTTC
J: TRBJ2-7; D: TRBD1; size: few; V: TRBV6-2/TRBV6-3; CDR3: CASSYHRGTGYEQYF; DNA: TGTGCCAGCAGTTACCATAGAGGGACAGGGTACGAGCAGTACTTC
J: TRBJ1-2; D: .; size: few; V: TRBV16; CDR3: CASSRGGNDGYTF; DNA: TGTGCCAGCAGCCGAGGGGGAAATGATGGCTACACCTTC
J: TRBJ2-3; D: TRBD1; size: .; V: TRBV20-1; CDR3: CSARTGPIGTDTQYF; DNA: TGCAGTGCCAGGACAGGGCCTATTGGCACAGATACGCAGTATTTT
J: TRBJ2-3; D: TRBD1; size: .; V: TRBV3-1; CDR3: CASSQGHPQGSSTDTQYF; DNA: TGTGCCAGCAGCCAAGGCCATCCACAGGGGTCTAGCACAGATACGCAGTATTTT
J: TRBJ1-1; D: .; size: .; V: TRBV5-1; CDR3: CASSPTLGLMNTEAFF; DNA: TGCGCCAGCAGCCCAACTTTAGGGCTTATGAACACTGAAGCTTTCTTT
J: TRBJ2-1; D: .; size: few; V: TRBV7-2; CDR3: CASSSTFSSYNEQFF; DNA: TGTGCCAGCAGCTCAACCTTCAGCTCCTACAATGAGCAGTTCTTC
J: TRBJ1-2; D: TRBD1; size: .; V: TRBV29-1; CDR3: CSVEGPNRGSYGYTF; DNA: TGCAGCGTTGAAGGTCCTAACAGGGGAAGCTATGGCTACACCTTC
J: TRBJ2-5; D: TRBD1; size: once; V: TRBV20-1; CDR3: CSAPGGTGGEETQYF; DNA: TGCAGTGCGCCTGGGGGGACAGGGGGTGAAGAGACCCAGTACTTC
J: TRBJ2-3; D: .; size: .; V: TRBV6-5; CDR3: CASIPTRWGTDTQYF; DNA: TGTGCCAGCATTCCAACTAGGTGGGGCACAGATACGCAGTATTTT
J: TRBJ2-3; D: .; size: many; V: TRBV6-1; CDR3: CASRGTDTQYF; DNA: TGTGCCAGCAGGGGTACAGATACGCAGTATTTT
J: TRBJ1-1; D: TRBD1; size: .; V: TRBV6-6; CDR3: CASSYRTGRTEAFF; DNA: TGTGCCAGCAGTTATAGGACAGGACGCACTGAAGCTTTCTTT
J: TRBJ2-7; D: .; size: few; V: TRBV5-4; CDR3: CASSLRDISYEQYF; DNA: TGTGCCAGCAGCCTCCGGGACATCTCCTACGAGCAGTACTTC
J: TRBJ1-5; D: .; size: .; V: TRBV10-3; CDR3: CAISVGADNQPQHF; DNA: TGTGCCATCAGTGTAGGGGCGGACAATCAGCCCCAGCATTTT
J: TRBJ1-6; D: TRBD1; size: .; V: TRBV5-1; CDR3: CASSSGTGMYNSPLHF; DNA: TGCGCCAGCAGCTCCGGGACAGGGATGTATAATTCACCCCTCCACTTT
J: TRBJ2-7; D: .; size: many; V: TRBV5-1; CDR3: CASSKRGQTYEQYF; DNA: TGCGCCAGCAGCAAGCGGGGACAGACTTACGAGCAGTACTTC
J: TRBJ1-5; D: .; size: .; V: TRBV20-1; CDR3: CSARDRVGPTGPQHF; DNA: TGCAGTGCTAGAGATCGTGTGGGGCCCACAGGGCCCCAGCATTTT
J: TRBJ1-2; D: .; size: .; V: TRBV12-3/TRBV12-4; CDR3: CASSDSSRGYGYTF; DNA: TGTGCCAGCAGCGACTCCTCCCGAGGCTATGGCTACACCTTC
J: TRBJ2-1; D: TRBD1; size: .; V: TRBV20-1; CDR3: CSASQGTDGEQFF; DNA: TGCAGTGCTAGCCAGGGGACAGATGGTGAGCAGTTCTTC
J: TRBJ2-7; D: TRBD2; size: .; V: TRBV5-1; CDR3: CASSGGLAGAYEQYF; DNA: TGCGCCAGCAGCGGGGGACTAGCGGGGGCCTACGAGCAGTACTTC
J: TRBJ1-5; D: TRBD1; size: few; V: TRBV2; CDR3: CASSDRGLPNQPQHF; DNA: TGTGCCAGCAGCGACAGGGGGCTCCCCAATCAGCCCCAGCATTTT
J: TRBJ1-4; D: .; size: .; V: TRBV6-6; CDR3: CASSYSAQVPTNEKLFF; DNA: TGTGCCAGCAGTTACTCGGCACAGGTACCAACTAATGAAAAACTGTTTTTT
J: TRBJ2-5; D: .; size: .; V: TRBV29-1; CDR3: CSVVTGTETQYF; DNA: TGCAGCGTTGTGACGGGGACCGAGACCCAGTACTTC